This paragraph covers one T cell receptor (beta chain) sequence. The entry originates in a study of T cell changes during pregnancy in multiple sclerosis. Clones were sequenced by immunoSEQ multiplex PCR, and TCRdb holds only the in-frame ones, with some missing. The sample lists about 120,000 clones, under 95% occurring once. Germline CDR1 reads SGHAT; CDR2 reads FQNNGV. There are 14 residues in the CDR3. Between the trimmed V and J ends, which lost 7 bases and 8 bases, there was a span of 18 bases. The TCR was taken from a female donor with multiple sclerosis, enrolled in a pregnancy study. The rearrangement joins TRBV11-2 to TRBJ2-1; weak D call: TRBD2 (5 bases). Sample: peripheral blood, taken before pregnancy. The CDR3 protein is CASTPRPGWDEQFF. CDR3 sequence (DNA): TGTGCCAGCACGCCCAGGCCGGGATGGGATGAGCAGTTCTTC.